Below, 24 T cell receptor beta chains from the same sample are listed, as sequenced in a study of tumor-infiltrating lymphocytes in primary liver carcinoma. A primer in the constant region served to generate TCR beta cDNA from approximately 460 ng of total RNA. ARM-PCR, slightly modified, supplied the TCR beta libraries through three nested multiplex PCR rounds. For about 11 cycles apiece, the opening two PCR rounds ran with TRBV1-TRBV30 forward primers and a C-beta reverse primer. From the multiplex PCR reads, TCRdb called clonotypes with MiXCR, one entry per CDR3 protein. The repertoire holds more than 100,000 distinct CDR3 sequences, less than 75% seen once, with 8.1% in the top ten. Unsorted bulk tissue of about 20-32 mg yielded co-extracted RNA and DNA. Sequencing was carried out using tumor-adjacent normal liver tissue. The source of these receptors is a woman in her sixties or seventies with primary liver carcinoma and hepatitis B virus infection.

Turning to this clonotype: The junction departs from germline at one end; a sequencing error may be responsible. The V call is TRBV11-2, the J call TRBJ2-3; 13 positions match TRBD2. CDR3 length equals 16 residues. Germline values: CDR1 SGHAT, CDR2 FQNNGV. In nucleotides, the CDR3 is TGTGCCGGCAGCAAACTAGCGGGAGGGGTGGCAGGTACGCTGTATTTT. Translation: CAGSKLAGGVAGTLYF.

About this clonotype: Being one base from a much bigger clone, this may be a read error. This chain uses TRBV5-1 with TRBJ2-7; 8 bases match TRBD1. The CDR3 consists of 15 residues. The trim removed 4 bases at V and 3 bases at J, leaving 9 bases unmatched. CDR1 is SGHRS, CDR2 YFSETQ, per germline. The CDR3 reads CASSRSGGADYEQYF. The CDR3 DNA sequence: TGCGCCAGCAGCCGATCAGGGGGCGCTGACTACGAGCAGTACTTC.

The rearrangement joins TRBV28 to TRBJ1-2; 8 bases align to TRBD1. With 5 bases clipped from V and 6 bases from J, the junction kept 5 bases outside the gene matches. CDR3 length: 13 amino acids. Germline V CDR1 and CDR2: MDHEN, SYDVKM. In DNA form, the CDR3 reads TGTGCCAGCAGTCGGACAGGGATTGATGGCTACACCTTC. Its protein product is CASSRTGIDGYTF.

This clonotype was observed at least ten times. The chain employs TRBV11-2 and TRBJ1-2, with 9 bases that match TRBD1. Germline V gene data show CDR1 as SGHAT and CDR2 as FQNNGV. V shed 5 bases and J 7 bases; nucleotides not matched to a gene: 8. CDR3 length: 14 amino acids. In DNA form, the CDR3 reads TGTGCCAGCAGCCTAGGACAGGGGCCCTTTGGCTACACCTTC. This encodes CASSLGQGPFGYTF.

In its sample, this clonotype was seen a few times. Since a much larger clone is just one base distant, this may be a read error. CDR3 residues: CASSLRQEEFGNIIYF. CDR3 nucleotides: TGTGCCAGCAGCTTGAGGCAGGAGGAATTCGGAAACATCATATATTTT. This chain links TRBV5-6 with TRBJ1-3; no definite D call. Germline V gene lookup returns CDR1 SGHDT and CDR2 YYEEEE. CDR3 length equals 16 residues.

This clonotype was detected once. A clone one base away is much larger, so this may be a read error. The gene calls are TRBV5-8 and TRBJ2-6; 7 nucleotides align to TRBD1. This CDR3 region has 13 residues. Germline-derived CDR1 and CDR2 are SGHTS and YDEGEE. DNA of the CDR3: TGTGCCAGCAGCTTTGAGGGGGCCAACATCCTGACTTTC. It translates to CASSFEGANILTF.

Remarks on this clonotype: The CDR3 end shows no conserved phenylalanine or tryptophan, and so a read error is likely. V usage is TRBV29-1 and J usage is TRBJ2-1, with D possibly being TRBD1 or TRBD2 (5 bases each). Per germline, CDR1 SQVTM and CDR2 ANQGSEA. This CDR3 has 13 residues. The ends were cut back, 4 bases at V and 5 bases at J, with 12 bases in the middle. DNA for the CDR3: TGCAGCGTTGCAAGGGACGGTGACAATGAGCAGTTCTTG. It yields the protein CSVARDGDNEQFL.

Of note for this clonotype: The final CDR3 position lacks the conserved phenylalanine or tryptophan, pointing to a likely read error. CDR3 DNA: TGTACCAGCAGTGAGCAACAGGGGGTTTCTGAGCAGTTCTCC. It specifies CTSSEQQGVSEQFS. This chain uses TRBV6-1 with TRBJ2-1; TRBD1 matches 8 bases. From germline, CDR1 is MNHNS and CDR2 SASEGT. This CDR3 spans 14 amino acids.

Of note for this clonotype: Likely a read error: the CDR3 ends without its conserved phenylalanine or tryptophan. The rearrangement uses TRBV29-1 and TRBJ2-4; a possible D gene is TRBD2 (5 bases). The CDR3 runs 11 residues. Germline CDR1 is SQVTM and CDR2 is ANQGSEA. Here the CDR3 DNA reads TGCAGAGTTGCTGAGGGAAACATTCAGTACTTA. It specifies CRVAEGNIQYL.

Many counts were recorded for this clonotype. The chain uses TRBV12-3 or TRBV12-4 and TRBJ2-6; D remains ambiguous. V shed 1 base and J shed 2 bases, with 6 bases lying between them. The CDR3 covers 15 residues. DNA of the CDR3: TGTGCCAGCAGTTTAGGAGCTGCTGGGGCCAACGTCCTGACTTTC. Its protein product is CASSLGAAGANVLTF.

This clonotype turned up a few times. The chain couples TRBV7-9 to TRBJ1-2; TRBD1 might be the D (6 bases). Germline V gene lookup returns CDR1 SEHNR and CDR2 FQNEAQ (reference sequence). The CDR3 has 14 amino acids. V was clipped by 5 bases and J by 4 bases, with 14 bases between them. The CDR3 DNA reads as TGTGCCAGCAGCAAACGGGGGGACACCTATGGCTACACCTTC. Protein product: CASSKRGDTYGYTF.

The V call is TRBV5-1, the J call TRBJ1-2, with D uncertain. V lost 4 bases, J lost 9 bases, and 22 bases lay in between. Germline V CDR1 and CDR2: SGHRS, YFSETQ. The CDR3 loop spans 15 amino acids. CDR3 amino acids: CASSNQGTTGDSYTF. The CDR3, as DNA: TGCGCCAGCAGCAATCAAGGCACCACTGGGGATAGCTACACCTTC.

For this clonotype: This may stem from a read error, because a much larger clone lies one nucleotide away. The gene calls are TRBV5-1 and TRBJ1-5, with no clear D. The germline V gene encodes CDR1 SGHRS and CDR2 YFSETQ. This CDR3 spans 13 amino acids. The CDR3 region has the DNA TGCGTCAGCAGCTTAGGACGGGATCAGCCCCAGCATTTT. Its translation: CVSSLGRDQPQHF.

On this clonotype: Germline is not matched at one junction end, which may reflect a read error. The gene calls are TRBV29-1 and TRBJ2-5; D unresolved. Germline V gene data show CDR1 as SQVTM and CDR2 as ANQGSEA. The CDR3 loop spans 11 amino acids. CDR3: CSVHSQETHYF. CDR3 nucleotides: TGCAGCGTACATTCTCAAGAGACCCACTACTTC.

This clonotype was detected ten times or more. CDR3 sequence reads: CASSQGVGSYEQYF. DNA for the CDR3: TGTGCCAGCAGCCAAGGGGTCGGGTCATACGAGCAGTACTTC. This chain connects TRBV4-2 to TRBJ2-7; D remains unclear. Germline V gene sequence: CDR1 LGHNA, CDR2 YNFKEQ. V was clipped by 1 base and J by 4 bases, with 11 bases between them. The CDR3 runs to 14 residues.

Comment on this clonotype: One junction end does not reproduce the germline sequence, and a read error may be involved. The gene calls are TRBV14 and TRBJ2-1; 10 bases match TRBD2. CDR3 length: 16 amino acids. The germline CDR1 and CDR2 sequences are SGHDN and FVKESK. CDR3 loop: CAISHFRASGSYEQFF. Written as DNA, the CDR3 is TGTGCCATCAGCCATTTTAGAGCTAGCGGGAGCTATGAGCAGTTCTTC.

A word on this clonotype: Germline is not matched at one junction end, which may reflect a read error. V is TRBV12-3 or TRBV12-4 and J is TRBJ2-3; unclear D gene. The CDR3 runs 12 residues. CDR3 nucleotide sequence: TGTGCCAGCAACCCTACCACAGAAACGCAGTATTTT. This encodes CASNPTTETQYF.

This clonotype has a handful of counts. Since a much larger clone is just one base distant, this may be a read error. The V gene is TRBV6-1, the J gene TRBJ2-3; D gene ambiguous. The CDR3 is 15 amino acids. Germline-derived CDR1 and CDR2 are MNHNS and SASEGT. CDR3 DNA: TGTACCAGCAGTCCGTGGTCCAGACCGGAGGATACGCAGTATTTT. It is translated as CTSSPWSRPEDTQYF.

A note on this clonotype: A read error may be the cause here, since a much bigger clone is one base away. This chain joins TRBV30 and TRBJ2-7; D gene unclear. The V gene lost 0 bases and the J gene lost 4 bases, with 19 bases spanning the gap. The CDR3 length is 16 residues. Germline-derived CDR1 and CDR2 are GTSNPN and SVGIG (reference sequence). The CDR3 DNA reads TGTGCCTGGAGTGTACGGCCAAATCGTAGACGTTACGAGCAGTACTTC. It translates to CAWSVRPNRRRYEQYF. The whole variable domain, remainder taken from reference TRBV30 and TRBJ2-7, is SQTIHQWPATLVQPVGSPLSLECTVEGTSNPNLYWYRQAAGRGLQLLFYSVGIGQISSEVPQNLSASRPQDRQFILSSKKLLLSDSGFYLCAWSVRPNRRRYEQYFGPGTRLTVT.

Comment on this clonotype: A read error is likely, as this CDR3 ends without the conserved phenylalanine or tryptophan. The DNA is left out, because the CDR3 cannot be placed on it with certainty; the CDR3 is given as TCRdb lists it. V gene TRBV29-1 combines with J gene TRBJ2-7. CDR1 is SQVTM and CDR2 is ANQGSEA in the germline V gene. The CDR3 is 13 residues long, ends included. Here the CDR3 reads CSFSRSEFYEQYL.

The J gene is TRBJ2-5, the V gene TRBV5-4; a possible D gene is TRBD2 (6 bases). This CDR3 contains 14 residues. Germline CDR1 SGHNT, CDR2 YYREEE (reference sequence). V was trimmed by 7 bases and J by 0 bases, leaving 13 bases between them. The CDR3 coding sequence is TGTGCCAGCTGCGGAGGGGACTACCAAGAGACCCAGTACTTC. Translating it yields CASCGGDYQETQYF.

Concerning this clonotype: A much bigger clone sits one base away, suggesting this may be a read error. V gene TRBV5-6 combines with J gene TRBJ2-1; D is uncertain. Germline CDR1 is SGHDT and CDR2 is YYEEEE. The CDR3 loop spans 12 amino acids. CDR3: CAGSLIRNEQFF. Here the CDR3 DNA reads TGTGCCGGCAGCTTGATTCGCAATGAGCAGTTCTTC. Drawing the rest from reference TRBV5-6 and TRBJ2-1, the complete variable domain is DAGVTQSPTHLIKTRGQQVTLRCSPKSGHDTVSWYQQALGQGPQFIFQYYEEEERQRGNFPDRFSGHQFPNYSSELNVNALLLGDSALYLCAGSLIRNEQFFGPGTRLTVL.

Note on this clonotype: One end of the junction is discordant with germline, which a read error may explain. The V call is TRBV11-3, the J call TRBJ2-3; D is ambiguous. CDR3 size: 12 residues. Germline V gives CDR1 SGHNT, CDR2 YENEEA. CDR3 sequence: CATSLDADMQYF. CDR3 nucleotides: TGTGCCACCAGCTTAGATGCAGATATGCAGTATTTT.

The CDR3 sequence is CSVQTSGSAVGTGELFF. The CDR3 coding sequence is TGCAGCGTGCAAACTAGCGGGAGCGCCGTTGGCACCGGGGAGCTGTTTTTT. J is TRBJ2-2 and V is TRBV29-1; TRBD2 agrees at 11 bases. The trim removed 6 bases at V and 4 bases at J, leaving 13 bases unmatched. This CDR3 is built from 17 residues. Germline V gene data show CDR1 as SQVTM and CDR2 as ANQGSEA.